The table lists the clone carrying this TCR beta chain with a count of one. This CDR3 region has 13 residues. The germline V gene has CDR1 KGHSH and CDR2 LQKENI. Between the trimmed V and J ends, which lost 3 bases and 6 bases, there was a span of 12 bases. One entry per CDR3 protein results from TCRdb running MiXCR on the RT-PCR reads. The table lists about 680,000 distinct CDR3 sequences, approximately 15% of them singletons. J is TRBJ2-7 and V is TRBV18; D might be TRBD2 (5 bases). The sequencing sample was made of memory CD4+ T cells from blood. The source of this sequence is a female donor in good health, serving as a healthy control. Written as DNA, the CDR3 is TGTGCCAGCTCACCCCCCCAAGAGGGCGAGCAGTACTTC. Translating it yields CASSPPQEGEQYF.